The 20 T cell receptor beta chains below come from one sample, sequenced in a study of T cells in Graves' hyperthyroidism and ophthalmopathy. Amplified TCR beta CDR3 regions came from RNA transcripts. The HTBI primer set was used in a first-round RT-PCR of the TCR CDR3. A single record per CDR3 protein comes from TCRdb applying MiXCR to the multiplex PCR reads. The data show hundreds of thousands of distinct CDR3 sequences, roughly 14% seen once. Sequencing was performed on blood. Receptors originate from a young woman with Graves' hyperthyroidism.

In regard to this clonotype: Possible read error: a much larger clone is one base away. The chain joins TRBV13 to TRBJ1-5, with D perhaps matching TRBD1 (5 bases). This CDR3 region has 13 residues. The ends were cut back, 4 bases at V and 5 bases at J, with 9 bases in the middle. The germline V gene has CDR1 PRHDT and CDR2 FYEKMQ (reference sequence). DNA for the CDR3: TGTGCCAGCAGCTGGGGGATCGATCAGCCCCAGCATTTT. This encodes CASSWGIDQPQHF.

This clonotype was counted ten times or more. The chain carries TRBV7-8 and TRBJ1-2; D gene uncertain. The CDR3 extends over 14 amino acids. V gave up 5 bases and J gave up 5 bases, with 15 bases separating them. Germline CDR1 reads SGHVS; CDR2 reads FQNEAQ. CDR3: CASSADQAHYGYTF. The CDR3 coding sequence is TGTGCCAGCAGCGCAGACCAGGCGCATTATGGCTACACCTTC.

This clonotype has just a few counts. The chain carries TRBV5-1 and TRBJ1-3, with 8 bases lining up with TRBD1. J gave up 1 base and V 4 bases, and 4 bases lay outside the gene matches. The CDR3 length is 15 residues. The germline CDR1 and CDR2 sequences are SGHRS and YFSETQ. In DNA form, the CDR3 reads TGCGCCAGCAGCCCGACAGGGGATTCTGGAAACACCATATATTTT. It yields the protein CASSPTGDSGNTIYF.

The chain employs TRBV2 and TRBJ1-2; TRBD1 matches at 7 bases. The V and J ends lost 4 bases and 0 bases, in that order; junction bases with no gene match: 5. Germline V gene data show CDR1 as SNHLY and CDR2 as FYNNEI. The CDR3 runs 15 residues. In DNA, the CDR3 is TGTGCCAGCAGTGGGGGGGACAGAGCTAACTATGGCTACACCTTC. Encoded protein: CASSGGDRANYGYTF.

This clonotype was seen many times. V and J are TRBV28 and TRBJ2-1; D is perhaps TRBD2 (6 bases). With 0 bases removed from V and 6 bases from J, the gap between germline ends came to 12 bases. This CDR3 spans 15 amino acids. CDR1 is MDHEN and CDR2 is SYDVKM in the germline V gene. CDR3 nucleotide sequence: TGTGCCAGCAGTTTATGGCGGGGAGGCCTCAATGAGCAGTTCTTC. Residues: CASSLWRGGLNEQFF. The variable domain in full, completed from reference TRBV28 and TRBJ2-1, reads DVKVTQSSRYLVKRTGEKVFLECVQDMDHENMFWYRQDPGLGLRLIYFSYDVKMKEKGDIPEGYSVSREKKERFSLILESASTNQTSMYLCASSLWRGGLNEQFFGPGTRLTVL.

This clonotype was seen many times. The V call is TRBV18, the J call TRBJ2-5; D is perhaps TRBD2 (6 bases). Germline V gene lookup returns CDR1 KGHSH and CDR2 LQKENI. V shed 3 bases and J shed 2 bases, with 10 bases lying between them. The CDR3 is made up of 14 amino acids. CDR3 in DNA: TGTGCCAGCTCACCCGCGGGACTTCAAGAGACCCAGTACTTC. Amino acid sequence: CASSPAGLQETQYF.

This clonotype was counted many times. The chain carries TRBV28 and TRBJ1-2; TRBD1 is a possible D gene (5 bases). The CDR3 spans 15 residues. CDR1 and CDR2 from the germline V gene are MDHEN and SYDVKM. V was trimmed by 8 bases and J by 4 bases, leaving 20 bases between them. The CDR3 sequence is CASSETRGATYGYTF. The CDR3 DNA is TGTGCCAGCTCCGAGACGAGGGGCGCTACCTATGGCTACACCTTC.

Ten or more counts support this clonotype. The V and J genes are TRBV24-1 and TRBJ2-5; the D is unclear. Germline V lookup: CDR1 KGHDR, CDR2 SFDVKD. The V end lost 4 bases, the J end lost 5 bases, and 13 bases lay between the germline ends. The CDR3 runs to 14 residues. In DNA form, the CDR3 reads TGTGCCACCAGTGACCTGGCTCCCTCGGAGACCCAGTACTTC. It specifies CATSDLAPSETQYF.

J is TRBJ1-4 and V is TRBV15; weak D call: TRBD1 (5 bases). The CDR3 has 15 residues. V was trimmed by 3 bases and J by 7 bases, leaving 15 bases between them. Germline values: CDR1 LNHNV, CDR2 YYDKDF (reference sequence). The CDR3 spells CATSSWRQGGEKLFF. DNA for the CDR3: TGTGCCACCAGCAGTTGGCGTCAGGGAGGTGAAAAACTGTTTTTT. Full variable domain (missing parts from reference TRBV15 and TRBJ1-4): DAMVIQNPRYQVTQFGKPVTLSCSQTLNHNVMYWYQQKSSQAPKLLFHYYDKDFNNEADTPDNFQSRRPNTSFCFLDIRSPGLGDTAMYLCATSSWRQGGEKLFFGSGTQLSVL.

This clonotype has at least ten counts. The chain has TRBV20-1 and TRBJ1-2; TRBD1 might be the D (5 bases). The germline V and J ends were trimmed by 6 bases and 4 bases, with 6 bases remaining between them. This CDR3 is built from 10 residues. CDR1 is DFQATT and CDR2 is SNEGSKA in the germline V gene (reference sequence). For the CDR3, the DNA is TGCAGTGCAGGGGCCTATGGCTACACCTTC. Its translation: CSAGAYGYTF.

This clonotype appeared many times. The chain recombines TRBV6-2 or TRBV6-3 with TRBJ2-7; D gene uncertain. The CDR3 contains 14 residues. Trimming removed 4 bases from V and 2 bases from J, with 12 bases in between. CDR1 and CDR2 (germline): MNHEY, SVGEGT. CDR3: CASSFPPNAYEQYF. CDR3 DNA: TGTGCCAGCAGTTTCCCCCCCAACGCCTACGAGCAGTACTTC.

This clonotype has at least ten counts. The V and J genes are TRBV3-1 and TRBJ2-1; D is possibly TRBD1 or TRBD2 (5 bases each). Germline CDR1 reads LGHDT; CDR2 reads YNNKEL (reference sequence). Trimming took off 1 base at V and 12 bases at J, with 28 bases between the two ends. The CDR3 totals 18 residues. The CDR3 sequence is CASSQGQHNEGLAKGQFF. For the CDR3, the DNA is TGTGCCAGCAGCCAAGGACAGCACAATGAGGGGTTGGCCAAGGGGCAGTTCTTC.

This clonotype was counted ten times or more. This sequence joins TRBV6-5 and TRBJ2-3; D is unresolved. Germline V gene lookup returns CDR1 MNHEY and CDR2 SVGAGI. The CDR3 runs to 14 residues. Trimming left V 0 bases short and J 0 bases short, with 4 bases between. Here the CDR3 reads CASSYSKSTDTQYF. The DNA for the CDR3 is TGTGCCAGCAGTTACTCGAAAAGCACAGATACGCAGTATTTT.

This clonotype occurred many times. The CDR3, as DNA: TGTGCCAGCAGTGCAGGGCTCGGCTCCTATAATTCACCCCTCCACTTT. Translating it yields CASSAGLGSYNSPLHF. V usage is TRBV2 and J usage is TRBJ1-6; possible D gene TRBD1, 5 bases. The CDR3 length is 16 residues. Germline V CDR1 and CDR2: SNHLY, FYNNEI. Trimming left V 4 bases short and J 0 bases short, with 10 bases between.

This clonotype showed up just a few times. Germline and junction disagree at one end, which may indicate a read error. V usage is TRBV27 and J usage is TRBJ2-7, with 7 positions matching TRBD1. Germline V gene lookup returns CDR1 MNHEY and CDR2 SMNVEV (reference sequence). This CDR3 has 14 amino acids. As DNA, the CDR3 is TGTGCCAGCAGTTTAAGGGACAGAACCTACGGGCAGTACTTC. It encodes CASSLRDRTYGQYF.

This clonotype was picked up many times. The rearrangement links TRBV9 to TRBJ2-3; 9 bases are a match to TRBD1. Germline V CDR1 and CDR2: SGDLS, YYNGEE. V was clipped by 1 base and J by 8 bases; unmatched bases: 8. The CDR3 has 15 amino acids. DNA for the CDR3: TGTGCCAGCAGCGTACTGGGACAGGGAATGGGTACGCAGTATTTT. Its protein is CASSVLGQGMGTQYF.

This clonotype was recorded many times. An end of the junction does not agree with germline; a read error may underlie this. The rearrangement links TRBV12-3 or TRBV12-4 to TRBJ1-1, with no clear D. The CDR3 loop spans 11 amino acids. As DNA, the CDR3 is TGTGCCAGCAGCTTAGGCCCTGAAGCTTTCTTT. Protein sequence: CASSLGPEAFF.

Many counts were recorded for this clonotype. The chain carries TRBV30 and TRBJ1-3; D not resolved. With 3 bases removed from V and 0 bases from J, the gap between germline ends came to 12 bases. Looked up from germline, CDR1 is GTSNPN and CDR2 is SVGIG (reference sequence). This CDR3 is built from 15 residues. CDR3 sequence: CAWRKGSSSGNTIYF. In DNA, the CDR3 is TGTGCCTGGAGGAAGGGTTCGAGCTCTGGAAACACCATATATTTT.

The chain employs TRBV5-1 and TRBJ1-1; 9 bases are shared with TRBD1. There are 17 residues in the CDR3. After removal of 2 bases from V and 4 bases from J, the junction contained 12 bases not matched to a gene. From germline, CDR1 is SGHRS and CDR2 YFSETQ. For the CDR3, the DNA is TGCGCCAGCAGCTTTTCAGGGACAGGGAGGTTCGGCACTGAAGCTTTCTTT. It codes for CASSFSGTGRFGTEAFF.

V usage is TRBV30 and J usage is TRBJ2-1; 8 positions agree with TRBD2. Germline V gene sequence: CDR1 GTSNPN, CDR2 SVGIG (reference sequence). The V gene end was trimmed by 2 bases and the J gene end by 9 bases; junction bases not matched to a gene: 12. There are 15 residues in the CDR3. The CDR3 here is CAWSSGQAGDSEQFF. CDR3 DNA: TGTGCCTGGAGTTCGGGCCAAGCGGGAGACAGTGAGCAGTTCTTC.